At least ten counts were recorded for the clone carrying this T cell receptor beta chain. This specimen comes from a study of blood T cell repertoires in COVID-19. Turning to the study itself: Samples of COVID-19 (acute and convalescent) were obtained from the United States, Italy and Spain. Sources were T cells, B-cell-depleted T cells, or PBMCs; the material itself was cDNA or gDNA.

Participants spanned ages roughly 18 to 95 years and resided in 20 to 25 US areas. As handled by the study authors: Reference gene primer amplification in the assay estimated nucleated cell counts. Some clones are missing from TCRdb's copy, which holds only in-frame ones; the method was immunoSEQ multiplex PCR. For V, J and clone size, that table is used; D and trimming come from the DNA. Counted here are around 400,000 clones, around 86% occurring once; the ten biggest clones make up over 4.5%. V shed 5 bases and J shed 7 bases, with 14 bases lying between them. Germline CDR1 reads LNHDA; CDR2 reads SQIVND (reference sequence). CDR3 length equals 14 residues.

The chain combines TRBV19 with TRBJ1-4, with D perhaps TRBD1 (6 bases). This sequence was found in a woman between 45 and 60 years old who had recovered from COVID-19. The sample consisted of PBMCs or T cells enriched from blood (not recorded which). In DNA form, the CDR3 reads TGTGCCAGTAGTGATACAGGGCGGGTTGAAAAACTGTTTTTT. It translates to CASSDTGRVEKLFF.